A selection of T cell receptor beta chains follows, all from one sample in a study of identifying expanded T cells in peripheral blood. Some clones are missing from TCRdb's copy, which holds only in-frame ones; the method was immunoSEQ multiplex PCR. The sample consists of 100,000 to 150,000 clones, around 88% of them appearing once. Sequencing was performed on blood. These TCRs come from a person between 18 and 70 years old in good health. Each CDR3 is given with its conserved first and last residue. D genes are given only for firm matches.

>-|TRBV30|TRBJ1-5
CAWSVGGNQPQHF
>TRBD2|TRBV11-2|TRBJ2-1
CASSSLGTNNEQFF
>TRBD1|TRBV9|TRBJ1-2
CASSEEQGAEYYGYTF
>-|TRBV28|TRBJ1-1
CASSRLISNTEAFF
>-|TRBV7-9|TRBJ2-1
CASSPRLRDEQFF
>TRBD2|TRBV7-9|TRBJ2-1
CASSSLAGAFNEQFF
>-|TRBV28|TRBJ1-2
CASREINYGYTF
>-|TRBV7-2|TRBJ2-2
CASSLGELFF
>-|TRBV5-1|TRBJ2-1
CASRLFGGGEQFF
>TRBD1|TRBV5-4|TRBJ1-5
CASSPGTGGNQPQHF
>TRBD1|TRBV5-1|TRBJ1-2
CASSPGQGGPYGYTF
>TRBD2|TRBV9|TRBJ2-3
CASSVEAGELDTQYF
>TRBD2|TRBV6-5|TRBJ2-7
CASSYSAPSGGHEQYF
>-|TRBV6-1|TRBJ1-5
CASSRDGYSNQPQHF
>-|TRBV29-1|TRBJ2-7
CSVDRDGGRYEQYF
>TRBD1|TRBV7-9|TRBJ2-7
CASTRGTGYSYEQYF
>-|TRBV6-5|TRBJ1-3
CASSESGNTIYF
>TRBD2|TRBV7-9|TRBJ2-1
CASSSERGGYNEQFF
>-|TRBV28|TRBJ2-1
CASSSRDVTYNEQFF
>TRBD1|TRBV7-2|TRBJ2-5
CASSPRYRGQETQYF
>-|TRBV2|TRBJ2-7
CASGVYEQYF
>-|TRBV19|TRBJ1-1
CASSTTRTGYTEAFF
>TRBD2|TRBV15|TRBJ2-1
CATSRGGGGSGNEQFF
>-|TRBV30|TRBJ1-5
CAWSVPPQPQHF
>-|TRBV7-2|TRBJ1-1
CASSLSSTTSTEAFF
>TRBD1|TRBV6-6|TRBJ1-2
CASRDRDRDGGYTF
>-|TRBV28|TRBJ1-3
CASNSGNTIYF
>TRBD2|TRBV19|TRBJ2-5
CASSPRPLAGGAKAQYF
>TRBD2|TRBV18|TRBJ2-3
CASVTSRSTDTQYF
>TRBD1|TRBV6-5|TRBJ2-7
CASSRQGENEQYF
>TRBD2|TRBV27|TRBJ2-7
CASRQSAGGSYEQYF
>-|TRBV7-2|TRBJ2-7
CASSLAGGTNYEQYF
>-|TRBV27|TRBJ1-2
CASSLTRYYGYTF
>-|TRBV30|TRBJ1-4
CAWSVRYATNEKLFF
>-|TRBV30|TRBJ2-1
CAWSALGLSPPFF
>-|TRBV25-1|TRBJ1-5
CASRPDGNQPQHF
>-|TRBV5-1|TRBJ1-2
CASSLAGSVDGYTF
>TRBD2|TRBV27|TRBJ2-1
CASSPRLGLRREGSYNEQFF
>-|TRBV19|TRBJ1-1
CASSPGLNTEAFF
>-|TRBV7-9|TRBJ2-2
CASSPTGGDLTGELFF
>-|TRBV5-1|TRBJ2-2
CASSLEQRAGELFF
>-|TRBV6-1|TRBJ1-5
CASVSGDSGNQPQHF
>-|TRBV5-1|TRBJ1-2
CASSLEGTYYGYTF
>-|TRBV6-6|TRBJ2-7
CASSGTAGSYEQYF
>-|TRBV5-1|TRBJ1-6
CASSPDTRVESPLHF
>-|TRBV11-2|TRBJ1-1
CASSRGATEAFF
>TRBD2|TRBV7-2|TRBJ2-5
CASSSPGLVETQYF
>-|TRBV9|TRBJ1-1
CASSPRADLWDTEAFF
>-|TRBV27|TRBJ1-2
CASSFQGPRWMGYTF
>-|TRBV9|TRBJ1-1
CASSNEGFGTEAFF
>-|TRBV6-5|TRBJ2-1
CASSIWGVRGNEQFF
>-|TRBV11-3|TRBJ1-6
CASSLEGNSPLHF
>-|TRBV10-2|TRBJ2-2
CASSDGGSGTGELFF
>TRBD1|TRBV5-1|TRBJ2-5
CASSLVGGQTTETQYF
>-|TRBV29-1|TRBJ1-1
CSVERQNTEAFF
>TRBD2|TRBV2|TRBJ2-1
CASSETLAGGLNEQFF
>TRBD2|TRBV5-1|TRBJ2-1
CASSSRLAGETYNEQFF
>TRBD1|TRBV6-5|TRBJ2-7
CASRDRWGYEQYF
>-|TRBV6-5|TRBJ1-5
CASSTRRDGQPQHF